What follows is one T cell receptor beta chain and its context. Assay used: immunoSEQ multiplex PCR; TCRdb lists only in-frame clones, some missing. This sample carries around 50,000 clones, around nine tenths of them seen once, and the ten largest clones take 0.5%. This sample was included in a study of T cell changes during pregnancy in multiple sclerosis. Deletions cut 1 base from V and 2 bases from J, with 16 bases between. Germline-derived CDR1 and CDR2 are SGHTA and FQGTGA. CDR3 length equals 17 residues. The material sequenced was CD4+ T cells from peripheral blood mononuclear cells, taken in the third trimester of pregnancy. This TCR was sampled from a female donor with multiple sclerosis, enrolled in a pregnancy study. The J gene is TRBJ2-3, the V gene TRBV7-3; unclear D gene. Written as DNA, the CDR3 is TGTGCCAGCAGCTTAAAAGCCCAAGACGGAGTCACAGATACGCAGTATTTT. It is translated as CASSLKAQDGVTDTQYF.